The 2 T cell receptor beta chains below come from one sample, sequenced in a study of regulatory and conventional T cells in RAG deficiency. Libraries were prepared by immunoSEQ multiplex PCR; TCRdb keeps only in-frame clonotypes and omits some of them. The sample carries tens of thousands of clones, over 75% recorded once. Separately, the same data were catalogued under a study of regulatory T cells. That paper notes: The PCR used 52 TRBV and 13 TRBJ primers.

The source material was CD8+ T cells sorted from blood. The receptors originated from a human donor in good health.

The CDR3 sequence: CASSLVGTDINSPLHF. CDR3 DNA sequence: TGTGCCAGCAGCTTAGTCGGGACAGATATTAATTCACCCCTCCACTTT. The gene calls are TRBV7-2 and TRBJ1-6; 7 bases match TRBD1. CDR3 length: 16 amino acids. Per germline, CDR1 SGHTA and CDR2 FQGNSA. Germline trimming cut 1 base from V and 6 bases from J; bases unmatched to any gene: 6. Together with reference TRBV7-2 and TRBJ1-6, the CDR3 gives the full variable domain: GAGVSQSPSNKVTEKGKDVELRCDPISGHTALYWYRQSLGQGLEFLIYFQGNSAPDKSGLPSDRFSAERTGGSVSTLTIQRTQQEDSAVYLCASSLVGTDINSPLHFGNGTRLTVT.

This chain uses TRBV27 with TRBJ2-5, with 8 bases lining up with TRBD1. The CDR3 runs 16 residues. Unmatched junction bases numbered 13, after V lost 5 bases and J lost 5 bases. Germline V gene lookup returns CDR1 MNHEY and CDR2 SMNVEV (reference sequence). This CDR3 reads CASSLGFDRGRETQYF. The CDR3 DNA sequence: TGTGCCAGCAGTCTCGGGTTCGACAGGGGACGGGAGACCCAGTACTTC.